This T cell receptor (beta chain) was recorded in a study of identical twins listed by TCRdb under 2016. With regard to the full study: To test whether fetal clonotypes persist, the study used deep sequencing on TCR alpha and beta repertoires from monozygotic twins, unrelated adults of various ages, and cord blood. To rule out contamination, the twin experiments were replicated at different times with different library preparation protocols. Results the study describes overall, beyond this receptor: Out-of-frame TCR alpha sequences shared between twins showed an excess of low generation-probability sequences compared with coincidental sharing between unrelated individuals. The excess sharing between twins in beta out-of-frame sequences was weaker because fewer shared sequences reduced the signal-to-noise ratio. Out-of-frame TCR alpha sharing in monozygotic twins was systematically underestimated by recombination models, whereas sharing between unrelated individuals was in agreement with the recombination models. Fewer insertions were carried by abundant cord blood beta clonotypes; a weaker similar trend was observed in young adult naive repertoires, while no such trend was observed in memory repertoires. Because the same donors could not be followed over many years, the conclusions relied on cross-sectional statistical analysis. Zero-insertion analyses could be partly confounded by invariant T cells such as MAIT and iNKT, though diverse VJ usage argued against such confounding for most clonotypes.

Concerning this clonotype: Its recognized antigen is unknown. No base quality information exists; no much larger clone differs at one position.

Libraries were built with 5' RACE. The data were produced on an Illumina HiSeq 2000. Template switching introduced a universal primer binding site; the final cDNA contained a unique molecular identifier, enabling accurate counting of TCR cDNA molecules. Specific primers in the conserved constant-segment region were used to synthesize first-strand cDNA for TCR alpha and beta chains. Each cDNA library was double barcoded, with a SMART-Mk sample barcode plus Illumina barcodes, to control for contamination. Two successive PCR steps introduced TruSeq adapter sequences along with Illumina sample barcodes. The TCR alpha and beta cDNA libraries were sequenced on the Illumina HiSeq platform using custom primers. The source study handled its data this way. Raw reads were processed with MiGEC to extract unique molecular identifiers, and MiXCR was used to determine CDR3 positions. Recombination models were inferred per individual with the repgenHMM and IGoR tools using an EM algorithm. The tcR package in R was used for shared clonotype analysis, with sharing normalized by the product of cloneset sizes. To study raw recombination free of thymic and clonal selection effects, out-of-frame nonproductive sequences were analyzed. TCRdb applied fastp at Q25 and MiXCR to the public reads, then kept only in-frame beta chains. Each CDR3 protein gets just one entry, which takes the most common genes and DNA from the rows behind it. What appears here as the V and J calls and clone size reflects TCRdb's work, not the paper's. The sample data list around 250,000 distinct CDR3 sequences, and roughly 7.1% of these were observed just once. Roughly 15% of the sample belongs to the ten largest clones.

V loses 2 bases of germline sequence and J loses 1 base, and the interval between the two ends is 11 bases. Counted from cysteine to phenylalanine, this CDR3 has 15 amino acids. Just CDR3 DNA is preserved here, 45 bases in frame from base 1. The germline V gene provides CDR1 WSHSY and CDR2 SAAADI. Every donor was a healthy Caucasian. The twin cohort comprised three pairs of female monozygotic twins, all aged about 18 to 30 years. Positive isolation kits from Invitrogen were used to isolate the CD4+ and CD8+ T cell populations. The sample was also linked to a second study, of T cells expressing NK-cell markers. Looking at the second paper: Three sorted T-cell subsets (CD3+CD56+NKG2C+, CD3+CD56+NKG2C- and CD3+CD56-NKG2C+) from fewer than 10 donors had their TCR beta-chain repertoires profiled. Among the eight sequenced donors, seven were HCMV-seropositive and one was HCMV-seronegative. In several experiments an anti-gammadeltaTCR antibody was added to restrict sorting to alphabetaTCR-expressing T cells. In several donors, the dominant CD3+CD56+NKG2C+ clonotypes were found to rank among the top 10 CD8+ clonotypes and to make up about 1.0-7.0% of CD8+ T cells. Those dominant clonotypes were again the most abundant among CD3+CD56-NKG2C+ cells in several donors, at about 28.3-60.1%. It remained unclear whether the expanded NKG2C-expressing T cell clones were specific for HCMV antigens. All eight donors whose samples were sequenced were randomly selected healthy volunteers, three of them men and five women. HCMV-specific IgG was detected in serum with a commercial ELISA kit to determine HCMV serostatus. MIGEC was used to demultiplex reads and group reads by UMI, and MiTCR was used to assemble and quantify clonotypes. To exclude erroneous sequences, any TCR cDNA sequence not supported by at least two reads was discarded. The tcR package was used for downstream repertoire analysis, with clonotypes matched between fractions based on CDR3 nucleotide sequence plus V segment. Antigen specificity was annotated against VDJdb with VDJmatch, allowing one amino acid substitution in CDR3.

Recombination linked TRBV10-2 to TRBJ1-1; D gene: possibly TRBD1, on 5 matching bases. The TCR originated in a woman aged 18-30 years in good health. The sample taken for sequencing was CD8+ T cells sorted from blood. The DNA sequence follows: TGCGCCAGCAGTGAGAATGGGGCGCCGAACACTGAAGCTTTCTTT. Its coded protein is CASSENGAPNTEAFF.